The 13 T cell receptor beta chains below come from one sample, sequenced in a study of cytomegalovirus exposure and HLA in healthy donors (dated by TCRdb to the late 2010s). The library was prepared using the immunoSEQ multiplex PCR assay. The source is immuneACCESS, and TCRdb retained only in-frame sequences with V and J called. Part of the clones is not carried over; for the studies checked, unresolved V genes explain less than half of this, and the remainder is unexplained. This sample has some 250,000 clones in its table, and around 90% of those were observed once. The ten largest clones capture under 0.4% of the sample. What was sequenced was PBMCs. The receptor set was obtained from a young woman in good health and CMV-seronegative.

About this clone itself: Other DNA sequences from this sample encode an identical CDR3 as well. V gene TRBV15 combines with J gene TRBJ1-1; a weak D match, TRBD1 (5 bases). The germline V gene has CDR1 LNHNV and CDR2 YYDKDF (reference sequence). The CDR3 contains 13 residues. V was clipped by 0 bases and J by 4 bases, with 6 bases between them. The CDR3: CATSRDRGTEAFF. The CDR3 DNA is TGTGCCACCAGCAGAGATAGGGGCACTGAAGCTTTCTTT.

The chain links TRBV25-1 to TRBJ2-3; TRBD2 matches at 11 bases. V gave up 7 bases and J gave up 5 bases; unmatched junction bases: 11. In germline, CDR1 is MGHDK, CDR2 SYGVNS. The CDR3 has 16 residues. DNA for the CDR3: TGTGCCAGCACCCACCGTAGCGGGGGGGCCTTAGATACGCAGTATTTT. It translates to CASTHRSGGALDTQYF.

In this sample, this clone turned up once. The V gene is TRBV7-9, the J gene TRBJ1-4; the D gene is possibly TRBD1 (6 bases). The CDR3 extends over 14 amino acids. CDR1 SEHNR and CDR2 FQNEAQ come from the germline V gene (reference sequence). Trimming pared 5 bases from V and 5 bases from J, leaving 12 bases between. In nucleotides, the CDR3 is TGTGCCAGCAGCCGGACAGCTCAAAATGAAAAACTGTTTTTT. Residues: CASSRTAQNEKLFF.

The chain employs TRBV7-9 and TRBJ1-3; D is undetermined. The CDR3 contains 15 residues. Trimming took 3 bases from V and 2 from J, leaving 11 bases between them. The germline CDR1 and CDR2 sequences are SEHNR and FQNEAQ (reference sequence). CDR3 nucleotides: TGTGCCAGCAGCTTTCGGGAAAGCACTGGAAACACCATATATTTT. It yields the protein CASSFRESTGNTIYF.

The chain carries TRBV27 and TRBJ1-2; D call uncertain. The CDR3 is 13 residues long. Germline V CDR1 and CDR2: MNHEY, SMNVEV (reference sequence). Trimming removed 5 bases from V and 4 bases from J, with 11 bases in between. CDR3 residues: CASSAGVTYGYTF. The CDR3 coding sequence is TGTGCCAGCAGTGCAGGCGTTACCTATGGCTACACCTTC.

V gene TRBV7-9 combines with J gene TRBJ1-4; no definite D call. The CDR3 is 14 residues long. CDR1 is SEHNR, CDR2 FQNEAQ, per germline (reference sequence). V was shortened by 0 bases and J by 5 bases, with 7 bases between the two germline ends. Here the CDR3 DNA reads TGTGCCAGCAGCTTAGCTCGAGGGAATGAAAAACTGTTTTTT. This gives the protein CASSLARGNEKLFF. The variable domain in full, with the rest retrieved from reference TRBV7-9 and TRBJ1-4, is DTGVSQNPRHKITKRGQNVTFRCDPISEHNRLYWYRQTLGQGPEFLTYFQNEAQLEKSRLLSDRFSAERPKGSFSTLEIQRTEQGDSAMYLCASSLARGNEKLFFGSGTQLSVL.

The CDR3 loop reads CASSSTTVRTGELFF. The CDR3 coding sequence is TGTGCCAGCAGCTCGACGACAGTACGTACCGGGGAGCTGTTTTTT. The chain couples TRBV7-9 to TRBJ2-2, with a tentative D call TRBD1 (5 bases). The CDR3 has 15 amino acids. The germline CDR1 and CDR2 sequences are SEHNR and FQNEAQ (reference sequence). Trimming stripped 4 bases from V and 5 bases from J, with 14 bases between.

The chain employs TRBV6-4 and TRBJ1-2; a weak D match, TRBD1 (5 bases). The germline CDR1 and CDR2 sequences are MRHNA and SNTAGT. V gave up 0 bases and J gave up 4 bases, with 12 bases separating them. The CDR3 consists of 15 residues. The CDR3 reads CASSDSDNLPYGYTF. DNA for the CDR3: TGTGCCAGCAGTGACTCGGACAACCTCCCCTATGGCTACACCTTC.

This sequence joins TRBV6-5 and TRBJ1-2; TRBD1 might be the D (6 bases). The CDR3 runs 11 residues. The ends were cut back, 6 bases at V and 8 bases at J, with 10 bases in the middle. Germline-derived CDR1 and CDR2 are MNHEY and SVGAGI. CDR3 sequence (DNA): TGTGCCAGCAGCTACAGGGAGGGCTACACCTTC. Amino acids: CASSYREGYTF.

The chain links TRBV5-4 to TRBJ2-1, with TRBD1 as a possible D gene (6 bases). Trimming stripped 0 bases from V and 0 bases from J, with 13 bases between. The germline V gene has CDR1 SGHNT and CDR2 YYREEE (reference sequence). The CDR3 runs to 17 residues. For the CDR3, the DNA is TGTGCCAGCAGCTTGGGGACAGCGATGAGCTCCTACAATGAGCAGTTCTTC. Translated, it gives CASSLGTAMSSYNEQFF. The full variable domain, completed using reference TRBV5-4 and TRBJ2-1, is ETGVTQSPTHLIKTRGQQVTLRCSSQSGHNTVSWYQQALGQGPQFIFQYYREEENGRGNFPPRFSGLQFPNYSSELNVNALELDDSALYLCASSLGTAMSSYNEQFFGPGTRLTVL.

V usage is TRBV28 and J usage is TRBJ1-5, with D maybe TRBD1 (6 bases). The V gene's germline CDR1 is MDHEN and CDR2 SYDVKM. This CDR3 has 18 amino acids. The V and J ends lost 6 bases and 6 bases respectively, with 27 bases between them. In DNA, the CDR3 is TGTGCCAGCAGGCCACCAAACAGGGTCGGAAGGGTCGGTCAGCCCCAGCATTTT. As protein: CASRPPNRVGRVGQPQHF.

The chain carries TRBV30 and TRBJ2-7; 7 bases agree with TRBD1. The CDR3 extends over 12 amino acids. The V gene's germline CDR1 is GTSNPN and CDR2 SVGIG (reference sequence). The V gene end was trimmed by 3 bases and the J gene end by 6 bases; junction bases not matched to a gene: 5. In DNA, the CDR3 is TGTGCCTGGAGCACCACAGGGGCCGAGCAGTACTTC. As protein: CAWSTTGAEQYF.

This chain uses TRBV5-1 with TRBJ2-3; TRBD1 agrees at 9 bases. Germline V gives CDR1 SGHRS, CDR2 YFSETQ. The trim removed 4 bases at V and 2 bases at J, leaving 8 bases unmatched. This CDR3 comprises 16 residues. CDR3 DNA: TGCGCCAGCAGCAAAGGGACAGGGCCATACACAGATACGCAGTATTTT. Translating gives CASSKGTGPYTDTQYF.